This T cell receptor beta chain was sequenced in a study of T-cell reconstitution after alpha-beta-depleted transplantation in children (TCRdb year 2016). General notes on the study: T-cell immune reconstitution after TCRalphabeta/CD19-depleted allogeneic hematopoietic cell transplantation in children was quantitatively tracked in the study by means of TCR repertoire profiling.

Broad study findings and their caveats: In some patients, high TCRbeta diversity at day 60 was attributed to recipient T cells and intrathymic progenitors that had survived conditioning. Apparently early alphabetaT-cell count recovery about two months after transplant reportedly relied on only several hundred rapidly expanded clones derived from non-depleted graft cells. The frequencies of hyperexpanded clones fell over the following months, and after one year, T-cell counts and TCRbeta diversity were mostly attributed to newly produced T cells.

This clonotype was counted only a few times. This receptor's antigen is unknown. Within one base of it there is no much larger clone, and no base qualities were kept. The method was PCR. Sequencing was performed on an Illumina HiSeq 2500. TCR libraries were prepared with molecular barcoding, using unique molecular identifiers to normalize TCRbeta repertoire quantification. TCRdb itself trimmed the public reads at Q25 with fastp, ran MiXCR and retained productive beta chains. Rows matching on CDR3 protein sequence are summarized as one entry with the most common DNA and genes. The sample records about 600,000 distinct CDR3 sequences, 23% of which are singletons. The ten largest account for roughly 13% of the sample. The treatment or condition label on this specimen signifies: allogeneic hematopoietic cell transplantation with graft depleted of TCRalphabeta T cells and CD19 B cells. The children who served as transplant recipients had been given grafts of TCRalphabeta/CD19-depleted allogeneic hematopoietic cells.

Trimming costs V 1 base and J 4 bases, and their ends lie 14 bases apart. Its CDR3 holds 15 amino acids, cysteine through phenylalanine. Only the CDR3 region is kept as DNA, spanning 45 bases read in frame from base 1. From the germline V gene, CDR1 is SGDLS and CDR2 is YYNGEE. The origin of this receptor is a boy in the first two years of life who had a stem cell transplant for acute myeloid leukemia, so the T cells may come from the graft donor. Material: PBMCs, mostly from graft donor cells, obtained 360 days after TCRalphabeta/CD19-depleted stem cell transplant. The rearrangement joined TRBV9 to TRBJ1-2; no confident D gene assignment can be made. The nucleotides read TGTGCCAGCAGCGTAACGGAAATGAGCTTCTATGGCTACACCTTC. It translates to CASSVTEMSFYGYTF.